Listed here is a single T cell receptor (beta chain). What it binds is unknown. This sample was included in a study of T cells in Graves' hyperthyroidism and ophthalmopathy. Points from the study as a whole: Through a model of 13 V-J features, ophthalmopathy was separated from stable hyperthyroidism.

Amplification yielded TCR beta CDR3 regions, with RNA transcripts as the source. TCR CDR3 underwent first-round RT-PCR with the HTBI primer set. TCRdb recomputed calls from the multiplex PCR reads with MiXCR, one row per CDR3 protein. The sample records approximately 640,000 distinct CDR3 sequences, 15% to 20% being singletons. The diagnoses drew upon clinical symptoms, serum thyroxine and TRAb, thyroid ultrasound and orbital computed tomography. It was 10 ml of fresh peripheral blood that supplied the PBMCs. The CDR3 is 13 amino acids. With 6 bases removed from V and 2 bases from J, the gap between germline ends came to 7 bases.

The chain links TRBV12-3 or TRBV12-4 to TRBJ2-2; D is unresolved. The sequenced material came from blood. The TCR originated in a young woman with Graves' hyperthyroidism. The CDR3, as DNA: TGTGCCAGCAGGGCACACAACACCGGGGAGCTGTTTTTT. This gives the protein CASRAHNTGELFF.